The 29 T cell receptor beta chains reported below all come from one sample, sequenced in a study of radiotherapy plus CTLA-4 blockade in lung cancer (dated by TCRdb to 2017 to 2018). The library was prepared using the immunoSEQ multiplex PCR assay. TCRdb retrieved this table from immuneACCESS and kept in-frame rearrangements only. Not all clones are present; in checked studies, unresolved V genes account for under half, and no reason is known for the remainder. The sample yields roughly 50,000 clones; approximately 90% were counted once. The ten largest account for 7.8% of the sample. Sample: peripheral blood, taken from a patient treated with radiotherapy plus ipilimumab. The receptors shown here come from a human donor with non-small cell lung cancer whose response to radiotherapy plus ipilimumab could not be evaluated.

The V call is TRBV5-4, the J call TRBJ2-7; D is possibly TRBD2 (6 bases). CDR1 is SGHNT, CDR2 YYREEE, per germline (reference sequence). The CDR3 spans 15 residues. The V gene lost 2 bases and the J gene lost 5 bases, with 17 bases spanning the gap. The CDR3 spells CASSFDQRRVDEQYF. The CDR3 bases are TGTGCCAGCAGCTTCGACCAGAGGAGGGTCGACGAGCAGTACTTC.

The rearrangement links TRBV11-2 to TRBJ2-5; D may be TRBD2 (5 bases). Germline loops: CDR1 SGHAT, CDR2 FQNNGV. This CDR3 is built from 18 residues. V lost 5 bases, J lost 2 bases, and 24 bases lay in between. For the CDR3, the DNA is TGTGCCAGCAGCCCACTAGGCCCCCGGCCTCCCCGGCAAGAGACCCAGTACTTC. The encoded protein is CASSPLGPRPPRQETQYF.

V and J are TRBV2 and TRBJ2-1, with TRBD2 as a possible D gene (6 bases). The V end lost 8 bases, the J end lost 10 bases, and 18 bases lay between the germline ends. CDR1 and CDR2 from the germline V gene are SNHLY and FYNNEI. CDR3 length: 13 residues. The CDR3 is CASRVGGLKEQFF. In nucleotides, the CDR3 is TGTGCCAGCCGAGTGGGAGGCCTCAAAGAGCAGTTCTTC.

The genes are TRBV16 and TRBJ1-3; the D is unclear. CDR1 is KGHSY and CDR2 is FQNENV in the germline V gene. V dropped 4 bases and J dropped 5 bases, with 15 bases sitting between them. The CDR3 is 15 residues long. CDR3 sequence (DNA): TGTGCCAGCAGCCTGGCAAGGACTAGCCGAAACACCATATATTTT. This translates into CASSLARTSRNTIYF.

V is TRBV10-3 and J is TRBJ2-7; TRBD2 is a possible D gene (5 bases). Trimming took off 6 bases at V and 0 bases at J, with 24 bases between the two ends. This CDR3 is 18 amino acids long. In germline, CDR1 is ENHRY, CDR2 SYGVKD. The CDR3 protein is CAIREPGSRVGGSYEQYF. The CDR3 DNA reads TGTGCCATCAGGGAGCCCGGTTCAAGGGTCGGAGGCTCCTACGAGCAGTACTTC.

The chain carries TRBV16 and TRBJ1-4; no clear D gene. Deletions cut 1 base from V and 0 bases from J, with 12 bases between. Germline V lookup: CDR1 KGHSY, CDR2 FQNENV. The length of the CDR3 is 17 residues. Here the CDR3 reads CASSQLTRGSTNEKLFF. CDR3 DNA: TGTGCCAGCAGCCAATTGACTCGCGGGTCAACTAATGAAAAACTGTTTTTT.

The chain couples TRBV7-9 to TRBJ1-3, with D maybe TRBD1 (6 bases). V was pared by 5 bases and J by 4 bases, with 24 bases between. The CDR3 has 18 amino acids. Germline loops: CDR1 SEHNR, CDR2 FQNEAQ (reference sequence). The CDR3 DNA sequence: TGTGCCAGCAGCCCTCTGGGGAGAAAAGGGGGAAGAGGAAACACCATATATTTT. This codes for CASSPLGRKGGRGNTIYF.

The CDR3 DNA reads TGTGCCAGTCGCCCCACCTGGCAGGTGGACAATCAGCCCCAGCATTTT. Amino acid sequence: CASRPTWQVDNQPQHF. This sequence joins TRBV19 and TRBJ1-5; D remains ambiguous. The CDR3 totals 16 residues. V was shortened by 8 bases and J by 3 bases, with 20 bases between the two germline ends. Germline V CDR1 and CDR2: LNHDA, SQIVND (reference sequence).

The V call is TRBV7-2, the J call TRBJ2-7; TRBD2 aligns across 12 bases. The CDR3 covers 14 residues. Germline loops: CDR1 SGHTA, CDR2 FQGNSA. The V and J ends lost 5 bases and 6 bases, in that order; junction bases with no gene match: 5. The CDR3 spells CASSQVLAGGEQYF. Here the CDR3 DNA reads TGTGCCAGCAGCCAAGTACTAGCGGGGGGCGAGCAGTACTTC.

The chain is built from TRBV5-4 and TRBJ2-3; 14 bases are a match to TRBD2. Trimming removed 3 bases from V and 3 bases from J; junction bases left unmatched: 6. The CDR3 is made up of 17 amino acids. Looked up from germline, CDR1 is SGHNT and CDR2 is YYREEE (reference sequence). The chain's CDR3 is CASSSRLAGGQTDTQYF. The CDR3 region has the DNA TGTGCCAGCAGCTCTAGACTAGCGGGGGGGCAAACAGATACGCAGTATTTT.

The rearrangement uses TRBV4-1 and TRBJ1-6, with D perhaps matching TRBD1 (5 bases). V was pared by 7 bases and J by 6 bases, with 10 bases between. CDR1 and CDR2 (germline): MGHRA, YSYEKL. This CDR3 contains 13 residues. In DNA, the CDR3 is TGCGCCAGCAAGGGGTGGGGTAATTCACCCCTCCACTTT. Its protein product is CASKGWGNSPLHF.

The chain links TRBV5-1 to TRBJ2-3, with D tentatively TRBD2 (5 bases). This CDR3 is 15 amino acids long. V dropped 2 bases and J dropped 1 base, with 11 bases sitting between them. Germline V CDR1 and CDR2: SGHRS, YFSETQ. The CDR3 loop reads CASSLTSSRTDTQYF. CDR3 nucleotides: TGCGCCAGCAGCTTAACTAGTTCCCGCACAGATACGCAGTATTTT.

The V gene is TRBV19, the J gene TRBJ1-1; 11 bases are shared with TRBD1. The J segment lost 1 base and the V segment lost 6 bases, leaving 7 bases of the junction unmatched. CDR3 length: 16 residues. CDR1 LNHDA and CDR2 SQIVND come from the germline V gene (reference sequence). Written as DNA, the CDR3 is TGTGCCAGTAGCCCCGGACAGGGGGCTACGAACACTGAAGCTTTCTTT. This translates into CASSPGQGATNTEAFF.

This chain uses TRBV28 with TRBJ2-4; 12 bases agree with TRBD2. The trim removed 3 bases at V and 7 bases at J, leaving 4 bases unmatched. The germline V gene has CDR1 MDHEN and CDR2 SYDVKM. The CDR3 is 15 residues long. This CDR3 is CASSLGGTSGNIQYF. CDR3 DNA sequence: TGTGCCAGCAGTTTGGGGGGGACTAGCGGGAACATTCAGTACTTC. The entire variable domain, with the rest obtained from reference TRBV28 and TRBJ2-4, is as follows: DVKVTQSSRYLVKRTGEKVFLECVQDMDHENMFWYRQDPGLGLRLIYFSYDVKMKEKGDIPEGYSVSREKKERFSLILESASTNQTSMYLCASSLGGTSGNIQYFGAGTRLSVL.

The chain carries TRBV11-2 and TRBJ1-2; tentative D call: TRBD1 (5 bases). The CDR3 extends over 12 amino acids. Trimming removed 10 bases at V and 7 bases at J, with 16 bases between. Germline V lookup: CDR1 SGHAT, CDR2 FQNNGV. CDR3 residues: CATTGGEVGYTF. CDR3 DNA sequence: TGTGCCACAACGGGGGGGGAAGTTGGCTACACCTTC.

The gene calls are TRBV7-9 and TRBJ2-1; TRBD2 is a possible D gene (6 bases). The CDR3 is 13 residues long. Germline loops: CDR1 SEHNR, CDR2 FQNEAQ (reference sequence). V dropped 0 bases and J dropped 7 bases, with 7 bases sitting between them. The CDR3: CASSLAGLNEQFF. The CDR3 DNA sequence: TGTGCCAGCAGCTTAGCAGGACTAAATGAGCAGTTCTTC.

This clone was observed a few times. The V and J genes are TRBV5-1 and TRBJ2-2; a possible D gene is TRBD1 (5 bases). The CDR3 sequence is 15 residues long. Between the trimmed V and J ends, which lost 0 bases and 3 bases, there was a span of 9 bases. CDR1 SGHRS and CDR2 YFSETQ come from the germline V gene. CDR3: CASSLVGHHTGELFF. CDR3 coding DNA: TGCGCCAGCAGCTTGGTTGGACACCACACCGGGGAGCTGTTTTTT.

The CDR3 nucleotides are TGTGCCAGCACATTAAACTGGCGGTACACTGAAGCTTTCTTT. Translating gives CASTLNWRYTEAFF. The chain recombines TRBV27 with TRBJ1-1; no firm D call. In germline, CDR1 is MNHEY, CDR2 SMNVEV (reference sequence). V dropped 7 bases and J dropped 3 bases, with 15 bases sitting between them. This CDR3 contains 14 residues.

A single count supports this clone. This rearrangement joins TRBV5-1 to TRBJ1-2, with 10 positions matching TRBD1. The CDR3 consists of 13 residues. The germline gives CDR1 SGHRS, CDR2 YFSETQ. V trimming: 4 bases; J trimming: 6 bases; junction bases outside the gene matches: 3. CDR3 in amino acids: CASSVGQGDGYTF. The CDR3 DNA reads TGCGCCAGCAGCGTCGGACAGGGGGATGGCTACACCTTC.

With regard to this clone: At one boundary the junction diverges from the germline segment, which might be a read error. The chain uses TRBV30 and TRBJ2-7, with D possibly TRBD1 on 7 matching bases. This CDR3 comprises 13 residues. The germline gives CDR1 GTSNPN, CDR2 SVGIG (reference sequence). The CDR3 nucleotides read TGTGCCTGGAGTGTTGGCAGGGGGAGGCAGGGCGACTTC. Translated, it gives CAWSVGRGRQGDF.

In DNA form, the CDR3 reads TGCGCCAGCAGCCAAGGTAGGGGCTCCTACAATGAGCAGTTCTTC. This translates into CASSQGRGSYNEQFF. The chain has TRBV4-3 and TRBJ2-1; D perhaps matches TRBD1 (5 bases). Per germline, CDR1 LGHNA and CDR2 YSLEER. V lost 1 base and J 0 bases, leaving 7 bases between the germline ends. The CDR3 loop spans 15 amino acids.

This chain joins TRBV15 and TRBJ2-5; 8 bases are a match to TRBD1. The CDR3 contains 14 residues. Germline loops: CDR1 LNHNV, CDR2 YYDKDF (reference sequence). The ends lost 6 bases at V and 1 base at J; junction bases unmatched: 4. The CDR3 bases are TGTGCCACCAGTCCGGGACAGGCCCAAGAGACCCAGTACTTC. Its translation: CATSPGQAQETQYF.

The genes are TRBV29-1 and TRBJ1-2; 7 bases map to TRBD1. The germline V gene encodes CDR1 SQVTM and CDR2 ANQGSEA. The CDR3 spans 12 residues. The V gene end was trimmed by 7 bases and the J gene end by 5 bases; junction bases not matched to a gene: 7. The CDR3 sequence is CSGRQGRYGYTF. The CDR3 DNA reads as TGCAGCGGGAGACAGGGACGTTATGGCTACACCTTC.

The chain joins TRBV5-1 to TRBJ2-3, with 9 bases aligning to TRBD2. In germline, CDR1 is SGHRS, CDR2 YFSETQ. With 7 bases clipped from V and 13 bases from J, the junction kept 7 bases outside the gene matches. This CDR3 spans 11 amino acids. The CDR3 reads CASGERGAEYF. The CDR3 region has the DNA TGCGCCAGCGGAGAGCGGGGGGCGGAGTATTTT.

This clone is a singleton in its sample. The chain has TRBV6-1 and TRBJ1-2; 8 bases fit TRBD1. This CDR3 comprises 13 residues. Germline V gene data show CDR1 as MNHNS and CDR2 as SASEGT. The trim removed 7 bases at V and 4 bases at J, leaving 5 bases unmatched. The CDR3 region is CASNTGGTYGYTF. CDR3 sequence (DNA): TGTGCCAGCAATACAGGGGGAACCTATGGCTACACCTTC.

The V call is TRBV5-1, the J call TRBJ2-5; D not resolved. The V gene's germline CDR1 is SGHRS and CDR2 YFSETQ. This CDR3 is built from 14 residues. The ends were cut back, 0 bases at V and 2 bases at J, with 8 bases in the middle. As DNA, the CDR3 is TGCGCCAGCAGCTTGGTACAGAAACAAGAGACCCAGTACTTC. This sequence encodes CASSLVQKQETQYF.

The V call is TRBV7-6, the J call TRBJ1-2, with TRBD1 identical over 8 bases. Losses at the gene ends were 3 bases for V and 8 bases for J; bases not matched to a gene: 11. The CDR3 is 15 amino acids. Looked up from germline, CDR1 is SGHVS and CDR2 is FNYEAQ. The CDR3 loop reads CASSFIQGDLGGYTF. The CDR3 DNA reads as TGTGCCAGCAGCTTTATACAGGGGGACCTGGGGGGCTACACCTTC.

The chain carries TRBV5-5 and TRBJ1-6; D call uncertain. The germline V gene has CDR1 SGHKS and CDR2 YYEKEE (reference sequence). Trimming removed 6 bases from V and 7 bases from J, with 8 bases in between. The CDR3 runs 12 residues. This chain's CDR3 is CASTITNSPLHF. The CDR3 coding sequence is TGTGCCAGCACAATTACAAATTCACCCCTCCACTTT.

The V gene is TRBV7-2, the J gene TRBJ2-2, with unresolved D. V was cut by 3 bases and J by 6 bases, with 11 bases left in between. This CDR3 has 14 residues. CDR1 is SGHTA, CDR2 FQGNSA, per germline. The CDR3: CASSFTPAAGELFF. CDR3 bases: TGTGCCAGCAGCTTCACGCCCGCGGCCGGGGAGCTGTTTTTT.